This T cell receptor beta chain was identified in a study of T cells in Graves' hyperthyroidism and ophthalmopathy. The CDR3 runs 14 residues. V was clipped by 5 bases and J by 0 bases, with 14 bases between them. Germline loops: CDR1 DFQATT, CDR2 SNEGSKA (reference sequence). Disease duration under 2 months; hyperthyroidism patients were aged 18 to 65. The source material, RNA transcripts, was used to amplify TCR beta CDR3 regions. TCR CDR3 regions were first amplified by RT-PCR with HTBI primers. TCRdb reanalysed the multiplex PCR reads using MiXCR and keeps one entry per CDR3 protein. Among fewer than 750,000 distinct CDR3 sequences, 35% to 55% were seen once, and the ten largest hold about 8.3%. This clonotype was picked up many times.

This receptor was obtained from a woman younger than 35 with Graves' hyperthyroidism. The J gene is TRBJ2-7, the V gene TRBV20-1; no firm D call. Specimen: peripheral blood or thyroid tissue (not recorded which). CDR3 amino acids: CSAERALSSYEQYF. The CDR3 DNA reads TGCAGTGCTGAAAGGGCGCTTAGCTCCTACGAGCAGTACTTC.